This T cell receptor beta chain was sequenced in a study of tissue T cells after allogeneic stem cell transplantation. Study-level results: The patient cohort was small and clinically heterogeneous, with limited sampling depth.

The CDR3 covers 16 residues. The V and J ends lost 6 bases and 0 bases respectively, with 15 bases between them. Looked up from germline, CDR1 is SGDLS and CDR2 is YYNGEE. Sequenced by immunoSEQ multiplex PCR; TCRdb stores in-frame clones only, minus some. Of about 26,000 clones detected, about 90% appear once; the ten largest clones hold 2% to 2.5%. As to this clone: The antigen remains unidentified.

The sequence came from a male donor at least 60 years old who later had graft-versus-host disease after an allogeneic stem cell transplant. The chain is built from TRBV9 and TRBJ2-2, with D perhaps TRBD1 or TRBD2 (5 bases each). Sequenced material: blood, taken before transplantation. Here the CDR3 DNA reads TGTGCCAGCACTCCTATGGGGACCCCGAACACCGGGGAGCTGTTTTTT. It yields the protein CASTPMGTPNTGELFF.